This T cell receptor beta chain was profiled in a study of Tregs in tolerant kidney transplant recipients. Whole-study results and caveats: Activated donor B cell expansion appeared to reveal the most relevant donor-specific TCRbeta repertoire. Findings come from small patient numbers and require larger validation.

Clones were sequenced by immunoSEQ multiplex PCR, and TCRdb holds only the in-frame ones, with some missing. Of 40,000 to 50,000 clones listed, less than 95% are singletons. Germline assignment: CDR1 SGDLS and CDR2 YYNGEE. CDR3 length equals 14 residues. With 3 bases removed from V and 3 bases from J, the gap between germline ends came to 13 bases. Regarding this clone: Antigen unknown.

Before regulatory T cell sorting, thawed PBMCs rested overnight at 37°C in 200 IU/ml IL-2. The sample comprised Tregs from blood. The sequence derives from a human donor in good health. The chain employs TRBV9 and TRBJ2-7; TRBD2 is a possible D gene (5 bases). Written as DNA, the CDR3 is TGTGCCAGCAGCGAGACTATGTCAGGCTACGAGCAGTACTTC. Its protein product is CASSETMSGYEQYF.